Described below is a single T cell receptor beta chain sequence and its context. This record comes from a study of cytotoxic CD8 clonotypes in ibrutinib-treated CLL. This CDR3 contains 15 residues. Germline CDR1 and CDR2: LGHNA and YNFKEQ. V lost 3 bases and J lost 7; bases outside the gene matches: 8. Profiling relied on immunoSEQ multiplex PCR, and the TCRdb table lists in-frame clones only, not all of them. The table includes 190,000 or so clones, 55% to 85% detected once. The clonotype originates from a human donor with chronic lymphocytic leukemia. The chain joins TRBV4-2 to TRBJ2-3; the match to TRBD2 covers 9 bases. Sequencing used PBMCs, obtained after 24 months of ibrutinib treatment. Here the CDR3 reads CASSQERREGNTQYF. The CDR3 region has the DNA TGTGCCAGCAGCCAGGAAAGGCGGGAGGGCAATACGCAGTATTTT.